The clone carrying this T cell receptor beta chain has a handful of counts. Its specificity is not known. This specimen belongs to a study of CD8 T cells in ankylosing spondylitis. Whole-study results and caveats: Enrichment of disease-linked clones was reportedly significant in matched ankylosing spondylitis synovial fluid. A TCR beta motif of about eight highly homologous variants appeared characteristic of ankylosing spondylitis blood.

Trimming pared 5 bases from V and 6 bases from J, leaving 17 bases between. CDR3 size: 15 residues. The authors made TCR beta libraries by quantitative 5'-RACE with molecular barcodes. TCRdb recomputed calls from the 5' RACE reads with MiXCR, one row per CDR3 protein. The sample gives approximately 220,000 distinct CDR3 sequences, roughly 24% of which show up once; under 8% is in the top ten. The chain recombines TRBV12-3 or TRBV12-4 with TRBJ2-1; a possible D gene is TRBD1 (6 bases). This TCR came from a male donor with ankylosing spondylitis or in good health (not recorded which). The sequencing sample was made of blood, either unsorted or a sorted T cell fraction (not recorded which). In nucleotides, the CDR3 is TGTGCCAGCAGTCCCAGGGGATCCCGATCCAATGAGCAGTTCTTC. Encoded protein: CASSPRGSRSNEQFF.